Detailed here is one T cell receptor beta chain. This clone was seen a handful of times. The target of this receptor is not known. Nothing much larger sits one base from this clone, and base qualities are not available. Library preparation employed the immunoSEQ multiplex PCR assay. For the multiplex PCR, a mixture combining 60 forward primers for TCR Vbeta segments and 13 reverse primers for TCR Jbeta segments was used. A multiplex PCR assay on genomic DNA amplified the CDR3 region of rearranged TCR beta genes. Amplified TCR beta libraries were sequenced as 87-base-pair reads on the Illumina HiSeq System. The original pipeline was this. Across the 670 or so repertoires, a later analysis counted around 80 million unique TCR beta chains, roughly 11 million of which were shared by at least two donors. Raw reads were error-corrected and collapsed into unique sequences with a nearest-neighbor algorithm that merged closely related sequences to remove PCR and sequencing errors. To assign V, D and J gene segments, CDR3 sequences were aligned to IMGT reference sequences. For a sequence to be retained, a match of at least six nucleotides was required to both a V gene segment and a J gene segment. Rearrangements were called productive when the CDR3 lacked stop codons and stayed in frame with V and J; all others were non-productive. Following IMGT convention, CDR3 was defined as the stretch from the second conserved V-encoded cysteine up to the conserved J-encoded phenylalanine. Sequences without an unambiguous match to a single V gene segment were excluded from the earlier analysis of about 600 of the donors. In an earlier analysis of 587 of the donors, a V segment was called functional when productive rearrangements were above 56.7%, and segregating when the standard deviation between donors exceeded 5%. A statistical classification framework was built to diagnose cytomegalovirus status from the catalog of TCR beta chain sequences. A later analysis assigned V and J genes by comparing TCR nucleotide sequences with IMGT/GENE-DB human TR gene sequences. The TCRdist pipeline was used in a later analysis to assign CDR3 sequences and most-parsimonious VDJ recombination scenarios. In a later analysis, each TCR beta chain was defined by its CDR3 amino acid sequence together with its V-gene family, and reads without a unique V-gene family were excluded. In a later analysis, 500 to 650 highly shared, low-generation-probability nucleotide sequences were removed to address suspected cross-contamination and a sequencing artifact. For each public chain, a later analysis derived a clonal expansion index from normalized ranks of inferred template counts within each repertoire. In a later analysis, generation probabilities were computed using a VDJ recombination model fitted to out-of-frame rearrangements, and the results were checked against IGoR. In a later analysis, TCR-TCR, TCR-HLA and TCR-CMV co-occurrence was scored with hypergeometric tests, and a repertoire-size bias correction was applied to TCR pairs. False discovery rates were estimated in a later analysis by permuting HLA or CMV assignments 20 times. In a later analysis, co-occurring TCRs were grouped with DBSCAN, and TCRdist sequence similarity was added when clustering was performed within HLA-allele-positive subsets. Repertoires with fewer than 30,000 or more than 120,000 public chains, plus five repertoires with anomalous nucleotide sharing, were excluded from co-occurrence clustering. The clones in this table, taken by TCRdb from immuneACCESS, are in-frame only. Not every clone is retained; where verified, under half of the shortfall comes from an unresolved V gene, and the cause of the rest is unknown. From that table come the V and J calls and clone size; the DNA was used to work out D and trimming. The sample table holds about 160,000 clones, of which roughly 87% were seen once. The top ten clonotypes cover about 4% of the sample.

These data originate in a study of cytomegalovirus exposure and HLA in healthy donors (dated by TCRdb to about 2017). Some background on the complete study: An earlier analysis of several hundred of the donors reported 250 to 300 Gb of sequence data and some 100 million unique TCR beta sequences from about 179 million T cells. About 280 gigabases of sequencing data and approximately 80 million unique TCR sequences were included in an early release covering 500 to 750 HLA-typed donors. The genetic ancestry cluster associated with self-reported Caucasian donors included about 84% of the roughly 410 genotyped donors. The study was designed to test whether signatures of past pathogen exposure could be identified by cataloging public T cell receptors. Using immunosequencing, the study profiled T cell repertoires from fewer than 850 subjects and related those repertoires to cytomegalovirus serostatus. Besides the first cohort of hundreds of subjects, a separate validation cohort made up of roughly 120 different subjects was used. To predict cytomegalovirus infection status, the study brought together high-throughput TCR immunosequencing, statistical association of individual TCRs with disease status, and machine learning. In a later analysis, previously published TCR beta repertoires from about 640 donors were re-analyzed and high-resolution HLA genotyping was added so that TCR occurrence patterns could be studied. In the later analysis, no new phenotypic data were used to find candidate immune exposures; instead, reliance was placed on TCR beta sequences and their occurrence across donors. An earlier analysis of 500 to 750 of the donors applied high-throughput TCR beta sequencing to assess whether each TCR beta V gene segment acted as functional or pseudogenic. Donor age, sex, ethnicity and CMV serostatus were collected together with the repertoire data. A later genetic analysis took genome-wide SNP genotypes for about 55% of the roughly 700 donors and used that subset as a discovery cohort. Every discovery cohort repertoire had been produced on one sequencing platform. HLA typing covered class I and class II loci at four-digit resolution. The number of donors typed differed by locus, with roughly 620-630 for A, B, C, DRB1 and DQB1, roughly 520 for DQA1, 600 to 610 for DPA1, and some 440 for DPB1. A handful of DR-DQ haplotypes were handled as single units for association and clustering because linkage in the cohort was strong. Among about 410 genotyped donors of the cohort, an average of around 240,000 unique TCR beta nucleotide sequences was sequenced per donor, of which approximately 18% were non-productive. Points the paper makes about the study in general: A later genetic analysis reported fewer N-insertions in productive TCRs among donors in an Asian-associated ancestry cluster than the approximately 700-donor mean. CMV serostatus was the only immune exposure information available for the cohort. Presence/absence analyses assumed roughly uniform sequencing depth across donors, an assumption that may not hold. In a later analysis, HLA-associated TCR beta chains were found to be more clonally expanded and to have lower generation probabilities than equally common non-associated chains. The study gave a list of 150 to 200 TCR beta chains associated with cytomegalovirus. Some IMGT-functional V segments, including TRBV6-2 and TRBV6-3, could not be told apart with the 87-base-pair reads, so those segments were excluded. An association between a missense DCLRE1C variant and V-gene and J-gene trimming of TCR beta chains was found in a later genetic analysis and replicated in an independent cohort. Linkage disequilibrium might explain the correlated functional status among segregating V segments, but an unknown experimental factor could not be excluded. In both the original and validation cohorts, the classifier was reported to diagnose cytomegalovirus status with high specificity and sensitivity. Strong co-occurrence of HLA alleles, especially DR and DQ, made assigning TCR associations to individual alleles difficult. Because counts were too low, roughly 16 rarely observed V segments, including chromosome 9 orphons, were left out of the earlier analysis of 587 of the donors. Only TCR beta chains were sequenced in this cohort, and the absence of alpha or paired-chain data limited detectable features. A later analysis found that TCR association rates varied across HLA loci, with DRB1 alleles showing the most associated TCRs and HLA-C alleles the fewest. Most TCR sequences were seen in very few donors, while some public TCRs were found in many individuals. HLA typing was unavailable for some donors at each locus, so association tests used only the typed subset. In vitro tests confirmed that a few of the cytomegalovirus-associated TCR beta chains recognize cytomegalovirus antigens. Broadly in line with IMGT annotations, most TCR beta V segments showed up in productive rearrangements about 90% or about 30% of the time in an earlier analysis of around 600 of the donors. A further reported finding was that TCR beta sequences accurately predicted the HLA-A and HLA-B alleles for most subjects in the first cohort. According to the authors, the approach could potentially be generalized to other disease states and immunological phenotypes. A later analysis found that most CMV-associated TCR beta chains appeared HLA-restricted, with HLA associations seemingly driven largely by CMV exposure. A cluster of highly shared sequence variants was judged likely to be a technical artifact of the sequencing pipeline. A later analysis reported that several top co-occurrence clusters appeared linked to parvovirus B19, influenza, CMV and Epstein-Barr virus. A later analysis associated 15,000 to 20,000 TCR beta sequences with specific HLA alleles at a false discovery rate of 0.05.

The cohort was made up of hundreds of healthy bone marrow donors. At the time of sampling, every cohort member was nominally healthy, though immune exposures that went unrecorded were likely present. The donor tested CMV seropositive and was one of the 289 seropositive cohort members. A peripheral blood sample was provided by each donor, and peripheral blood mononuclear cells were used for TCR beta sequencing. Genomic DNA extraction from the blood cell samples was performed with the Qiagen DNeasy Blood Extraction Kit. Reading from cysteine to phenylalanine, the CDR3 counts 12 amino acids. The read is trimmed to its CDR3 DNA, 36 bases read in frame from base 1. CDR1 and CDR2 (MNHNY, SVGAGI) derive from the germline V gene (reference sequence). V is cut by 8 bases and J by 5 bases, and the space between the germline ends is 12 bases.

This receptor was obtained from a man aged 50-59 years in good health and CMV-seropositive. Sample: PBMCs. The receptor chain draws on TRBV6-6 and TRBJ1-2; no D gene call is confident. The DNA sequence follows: TGTGCCAGCGCTCCCGAGGGATATGGCTACACCTTC. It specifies CASAPEGYGYTF.